Sequencing of this T cell receptor beta chain was carried out in a study of CD8+ T cells in alopecia areata. The wider study: The protocol delivered tofacitinib for 6 to 18 months, then withdrew it for 6 months.

PBMCs served as the source from which CD4+ and CD8+ T cells were sorted. TCR sequencing used cDNA made by reverse transcription of extracted RNA. The repertoire was sequenced with immunoSEQ multiplex PCR; TCRdb's copy has only in-frame clones and lacks some. The sample consists of fewer than 100,000 clones, roughly 42% of them appearing once. The CDR3 is made up of 14 amino acids. Germline values: CDR1 MDHEN, CDR2 SYDVKM. Germline trimming cut 5 bases from V and 4 bases from J; bases unmatched to any gene: 6. This clonotype was sampled from a human donor with alopecia areata. Sequences were obtained from CD4+ T cells sorted from blood. This chain uses TRBV28 with TRBJ2-7; 9 bases map to TRBD1. CDR3 protein: CASSKPGQGYEQYF. The CDR3 DNA follows: TGTGCCAGCAGTAAACCGGGACAGGGTTACGAGCAGTACTTC.